Following are 32 T cell receptor beta chains from one sample sequenced in a study of OX40 agonist ivuxolimab in advanced cancers. Sequencing was performed with immunoSEQ multiplex PCR; in TCRdb, only in-frame clones are kept and a portion is missing. This sample carries around 69,000 clones, over 75% of them seen once, and the ten largest clones take 5.5% to 8%. This specimen was CD4+ or CD8+ T cells sorted from blood, taken in a trial of the OX40 agonist ivuxolimab. Receptors originate from an adult with an advanced solid tumor such as melanoma, head and neck, liver or kidney cancer.

This clone was detected only a few times. This chain joins TRBV11-2 and TRBJ2-2; D is unclear. Germline assignment: CDR1 SGHAT and CDR2 FQNNGV. The CDR3 is made up of 15 amino acids. Trimming stripped 0 bases from V and 4 bases from J, with 9 bases between. CDR3 DNA: TGTGCCAGCAGCTTAGATCCCCGCGGCACCGGGGAGCTGTTTTTT. Translated, it gives CASSLDPRGTGELFF.

The chain recombines TRBV6-4 with TRBJ2-3; D is unresolved. Germline values: CDR1 MRHNA, CDR2 SNTAGT. V gave up 6 bases and J gave up 0 bases, with 13 bases separating them. This CDR3 is built from 15 residues. CDR3 loop: CASRRLHGSTDTQYF. DNA of the CDR3: TGTGCCAGCAGGCGGCTGCACGGAAGCACAGATACGCAGTATTTT.

The rearrangement joins TRBV4-1 to TRBJ2-7; weak D call: TRBD1 (6 bases). CDR1 is MGHRA, CDR2 YSYEKL, per germline. The CDR3 consists of 15 residues. Deletions cut 1 base from V and 3 bases from J, with 13 bases between. This CDR3 reads CASSQGPTGHYEQYF. In DNA, the CDR3 is TGCGCCAGCAGCCAAGGGCCGACAGGCCACTACGAGCAGTACTTC.

The chain has TRBV5-1 and TRBJ1-1, with D perhaps matching TRBD1 (6 bases). There are 15 residues in the CDR3. The V end was cut by 8 bases, the J end by 1 base, with 18 bases between. Germline CDR1 reads SGHRS; CDR2 reads YFSETQ. The CDR3 bases are TGCGCCAGTCAGGGGTTAGGGCAGGGGAACACTGAAGCTTTCTTT. It specifies CASQGLGQGNTEAFF. Full variable domain (missing parts from reference TRBV5-1 and TRBJ1-1): KAGVTQTPRYLIKTRGQQVTLSCSPISGHRSVSWYQQTPGQGLQFLFEYFSETQRNKGNFPGRFSGRQFSNSRSEMNVSTLELGDSALYLCASQGLGQGNTEAFFGQGTRLTVV.

The chain uses TRBV28 and TRBJ2-1; D is uncertain. V was shortened by 6 bases and J by 4 bases, with 7 bases between the two germline ends. CDR3 size: 12 residues. Per germline, CDR1 MDHEN and CDR2 SYDVKM. The CDR3 DNA reads TGTGCCAGCAGGGCGCGATACAATGAGCAGTTCTTC. Translating it yields CASRARYNEQFF.

V and J are TRBV27 and TRBJ2-1; D could derive from TRBD1 or TRBD2 (5 bases each). The CDR3 is 14 amino acids. Deletions cut 5 bases from V and 4 bases from J, with 12 bases between. Germline CDR1 reads MNHEY; CDR2 reads SMNVEV (reference sequence). CDR3 region: CASSVGVSYNEQFF. As DNA, the CDR3 is TGTGCCAGCAGTGTGGGGGTCAGTTACAATGAGCAGTTCTTC.

The J gene is TRBJ2-7, the V gene TRBV27, with D possibly TRBD1 on 5 matching bases. CDR3 size: 14 residues. Germline V gives CDR1 MNHEY, CDR2 SMNVEV (reference sequence). With 3 bases removed from V and 5 bases from J, the gap between germline ends came to 14 bases. The CDR3 reads CASSFTGHPNEQYF. As DNA, the CDR3 is TGTGCCAGCAGTTTCACAGGACATCCCAACGAGCAGTACTTC.

V and J are TRBV30 and TRBJ1-1, with unresolved D. The germline V and J ends were trimmed by 0 bases and 1 base, with 6 bases remaining between them. CDR3 length: 13 residues. Per the germline V gene, CDR1 is GTSNPN and CDR2 is SVGIG (reference sequence). CDR3 DNA sequence: TGTGCCTGGAGTGTTAGGTGGAACACTGAAGCTTTCTTT. It codes for CAWSVRWNTEAFF.

The chain employs TRBV27 and TRBJ2-1, with TRBD1 matching 7 bases. The CDR3 consists of 12 residues. CDR1 is MNHEY, CDR2 SMNVEV, per germline (reference sequence). The J segment lost 5 bases and the V segment lost 8 bases, leaving 3 bases of the junction unmatched. The CDR3 region is CASGDSNNEQFF. The CDR3 DNA reads TGTGCCAGCGGGGACAGTAACAATGAGCAGTTCTTC.

This clone was detected once. The chain recombines TRBV25-1 with TRBJ2-2, with 7 bases fitting TRBD2. Germline V gene lookup returns CDR1 MGHDK and CDR2 SYGVNS. The CDR3 sequence is 16 residues long. With V trimmed by 3 bases and J by 6 bases, 10 bases remained unmatched. CDR3 DNA: TGTGCCAGCAGTGATCCTGGGGGGGAAGTAGCCGGGGAGCTGTTTTTT. This codes for CASSDPGGEVAGELFF.

The chain links TRBV11-2 to TRBJ2-7; TRBD1 matches at 7 bases. CDR1 is SGHAT, CDR2 FQNNGV, per germline. J gave up 4 bases and V 1 base, and 4 bases lay outside the gene matches. This CDR3 has 14 residues. The CDR3 loop is CASSLGQGNYEQYF. For the CDR3, the DNA is TGTGCCAGCAGCTTAGGACAGGGCAATTACGAGCAGTACTTC.

The V and J genes are TRBV6-5 and TRBJ2-1; the D gene could be TRBD1 or TRBD2 (5 bases each). CDR1 is MNHEY and CDR2 is SVGAGI in the germline V gene. With 4 bases removed from V and 0 bases from J, the gap between germline ends came to 13 bases. The CDR3 is made up of 16 amino acids. Here the CDR3 DNA reads TGTGCCAGCAGTTTGGAGGACACGAGCTCCTACAATGAGCAGTTCTTC. This codes for CASSLEDTSSYNEQFF.

CDR3 DNA sequence: TGTGCCAGCAGCTTAGTTTCGGACACCGGGGAGCTGTTTTTT. Protein sequence: CASSLVSDTGELFF. This sequence joins TRBV7-9 and TRBJ2-2; D ambiguous. The germline V gene has CDR1 SEHNR and CDR2 FQNEAQ (reference sequence). The CDR3 sequence is 14 residues long. V lost 1 base, J lost 3 bases, and 6 bases lay in between.

The genes are TRBV9 and TRBJ1-5; D gene uncertain. V lost 2 bases to trimming and J lost 5 bases, with 11 bases between them. The CDR3 runs 14 residues. Germline assignment: CDR1 SGDLS and CDR2 YYNGEE. The CDR3, as DNA: TGTGCCAGCAGCGTGTGGGGATCTGATCAGCCCCAGCATTTT. Protein product: CASSVWGSDQPQHF. Looking up the rest from reference TRBV9 and TRBJ1-5 gives the full variable domain: DSGVTQTPKHLITATGQRVTLRCSPRSGDLSVYWYQQSLDQGLQFLIQYYNGEERAKGNILERFSAQQFPDLHSELNLSSLELGDSALYFCASSVWGSDQPQHFGDGTRLSIL.

The chain carries TRBV7-9 and TRBJ2-1; D possibly corresponds to TRBD2 (6 bases). This CDR3 is built from 16 residues. The germline gives CDR1 SEHNR, CDR2 FQNEAQ (reference sequence). With 2 bases removed from V and 6 bases from J, the gap between germline ends came to 17 bases. For the CDR3, the DNA is TGTGCCAGCAGCTTACGCCCGGGACTCTATCTCAATGAGCAGTTCTTC. The encoded protein is CASSLRPGLYLNEQFF.

The J gene is TRBJ2-1, the V gene TRBV14; D unclear. Germline V CDR1 and CDR2: SGHDN, FVKESK. Trimming left V 5 bases short and J 3 bases short, with 11 bases between. The CDR3 covers 14 residues. The CDR3, as DNA: TGTGCCAGCAGCTCCCTGGCAGTCTACAATGAGCAGTTCTTC. It encodes CASSSLAVYNEQFF.

The chain carries TRBV28 and TRBJ2-1; 8 bases map to TRBD2. The germline V gene encodes CDR1 MDHEN and CDR2 SYDVKM. J lost 4 bases, V lost 6 bases, and 11 bases had no gene match. This CDR3 is 16 amino acids long. The CDR3 bases are TGTGCCAGCAGCCCAATCGATAGCGGGGATTACAATGAGCAGTTCTTC. It is translated as CASSPIDSGDYNEQFF.

The rearrangement joins TRBV6-5 to TRBJ1-1, with D unresolved. The CDR3 has 12 amino acids. In germline, CDR1 is MNHEY, CDR2 SVGAGI. The ends were cut back, 7 bases at V and 1 base at J, with 7 bases in the middle. The CDR3 sequence: CASNSGNTEAFF. In DNA form, the CDR3 reads TGTGCCAGCAACTCCGGGAACACTGAAGCTTTCTTT.

The chain combines TRBV28 with TRBJ1-5; a possible D gene is TRBD1 (5 bases). The CDR3 has 15 residues. Between the trimmed V and J ends, which lost 5 bases and 3 bases, there was a span of 14 bases. Germline lookup yields CDR1 MDHEN and CDR2 SYDVKM. The CDR3 is CASSTGGGNNQPQHF. The CDR3, as DNA: TGTGCCAGCAGTACCGGGGGGGGGAACAATCAGCCCCAGCATTTT.

This clone was picked up one time. V gene TRBV13 combines with J gene TRBJ2-3; no firm D call. CDR3 size: 13 residues. Germline assignment: CDR1 PRHDT and CDR2 FYEKMQ (reference sequence). Trimming stripped 1 base from V and 5 bases from J, with 7 bases between. The CDR3, as DNA: TGTGCCAGCAGCTTAGTTACGGGAGATACGCAGTATTTT. It encodes CASSLVTGDTQYF. The entire variable domain, with the rest obtained from reference TRBV13 and TRBJ2-3, is as follows: AAGVIQSPRHLIKEKRETATLKCYPIPRHDTVYWYQQGPGQDPQFLISFYEKMQSDKGSIPDRFSAQQFSDYHSELNMSSLELGDSALYFCASSLVTGDTQYFGPGTRLTVL.

The V call is TRBV15, the J call TRBJ2-7; possible D gene TRBD1, 6 bases. Germline V gives CDR1 LNHNV, CDR2 YYDKDF (reference sequence). The CDR3 totals 12 residues. V lost 5 bases and J lost 3, with 8 bases in between. CDR3 in DNA: TGTGCCACCAGCCAGGACAGCTACGAGCAGTACTTC. Encoded protein: CATSQDSYEQYF.

The chain is built from TRBV9 and TRBJ2-1, with no clear D. V lost 0 bases and J lost 1, with 8 bases in between. The CDR3 is 15 amino acids. Germline V lookup: CDR1 SGDLS, CDR2 YYNGEE. Written as DNA, the CDR3 is TGTGCCAGCAGCGTAGAAGGAGTTTCCTACAATGAGCAGTTCTTC. Translation: CASSVEGVSYNEQFF.

The chain uses TRBV6-5 and TRBJ2-7, with TRBD2 matching over 7 bases. Germline V gene lookup returns CDR1 MNHEY and CDR2 SVGAGI. The CDR3 is 15 amino acids. The V and J ends lost 6 bases and 2 bases, in that order; junction bases with no gene match: 10. In DNA, the CDR3 is TGTGCCAGCAGAATTATAGCGGGCGGAGCCTACGAGCAGTACTTC. It yields the protein CASRIIAGGAYEQYF.

The CDR3 nucleotides read TGTGCCAGCAGTCAAGGACTAGCGGAATACAATGAGCAGTTCTTC. Its protein is CASSQGLAEYNEQFF. The chain recombines TRBV6-6 with TRBJ2-1; TRBD2 agrees at 10 bases. The V gene's germline CDR1 is MNHNY and CDR2 SVGAGI (reference sequence). The V segment lost 5 bases and the J segment 4 bases; nucleotides outside the gene matches: 5. This CDR3 is 15 amino acids long.

V and J are TRBV19 and TRBJ1-5; 8 bases are a match to TRBD1. The trim removed 4 bases at V and 7 bases at J, leaving 12 bases unmatched. The CDR3 is made up of 16 amino acids. Germline V gene lookup returns CDR1 LNHDA and CDR2 SQIVND (reference sequence). The CDR3 DNA reads as TGTGCCAGTAGTAGATTGCCACAGGGGGGAAGCCAGCCCCAGCATTTT. Protein: CASSRLPQGGSQPQHF.

The chain recombines TRBV27 with TRBJ2-7; D not certain. Germline CDR1 MNHEY, CDR2 SMNVEV (reference sequence). CDR3 size: 15 residues. The V gene lost 2 bases and the J gene lost 0 bases, with 11 bases spanning the gap. The CDR3 DNA sequence: TGTGCCAGCAGTTTAATGGGCCTCAGCTCCTACGAGCAGTACTTC. The encoded protein is CASSLMGLSSYEQYF.

The chain is built from TRBV4-2 and TRBJ2-7, with 9 bases identical to TRBD1. The germline V gene encodes CDR1 LGHNA and CDR2 YNFKEQ. This CDR3 has 16 residues. The J segment lost 5 bases and the V segment lost 1 base, leaving 9 bases of the junction unmatched. CDR3 in amino acids: CASSQGWTGEIDEQYF. In DNA, the CDR3 is TGTGCCAGCAGCCAAGGGTGGACAGGGGAAATCGACGAGCAGTACTTC.

The chain employs TRBV4-1 and TRBJ1-2, with TRBD1 matching 8 bases. Germline loops: CDR1 MGHRA, CDR2 YSYEKL. The CDR3 loop spans 18 amino acids. V dropped 0 bases and J dropped 8; count of bases not matched to a gene: 17. The CDR3 DNA reads TGCGCCAGCAGCCAAGATATATTTGGGACAGGCTCCCCTTGGGGCTACACCTTC. Translation: CASSQDIFGTGSPWGYTF.

This clone was seen a handful of times. V usage is TRBV7-9 and J usage is TRBJ1-6, with D maybe TRBD1 (6 bases). Germline assignment: CDR1 SEHNR and CDR2 FQNEAQ (reference sequence). V lost 3 bases to trimming and J lost 9 bases, with 12 bases between them. The CDR3 loop spans 14 amino acids. Here the CDR3 reads CASSLGTSFSPLHF. The CDR3 bases are TGTGCCAGCAGCTTGGGGACATCTTTTTCACCCCTCCACTTT. Variable domain in full (rest from reference TRBV7-9 and TRBJ1-6): DTGVSQNPRHKITKRGQNVTFRCDPISEHNRLYWYRQTLGQGPEFLTYFQNEAQLEKSRLLSDRFSAERPKGSFSTLEIQRTEQGDSAMYLCASSLGTSFSPLHFGNGTRLTVT.

The chain is built from TRBV9 and TRBJ2-4; 8 bases fit TRBD1. The V gene end was trimmed by 7 bases and the J gene end by 0 bases; junction bases not matched to a gene: 9. CDR3 length: 16 amino acids. Germline V gene sequence: CDR1 SGDLS, CDR2 YYNGEE. CDR3 coding DNA: TGTGCCAGCGGACAGGGTACCACTACAGCCAAAAACATTCAGTACTTC. Residues: CASGQGTTTAKNIQYF.

The gene calls are TRBV6-6 and TRBJ2-7; TRBD1 might be the D (6 bases). Germline CDR1 MNHNY, CDR2 SVGAGI (reference sequence). Trimming removed 2 bases at V and 1 base at J, with 12 bases between. There are 15 residues in the CDR3. The chain's CDR3 is CASSYPRDTSYEQYF. CDR3 sequence (DNA): TGTGCCAGCAGTTACCCCCGGGACACTTCCTACGAGCAGTACTTC.

This chain links TRBV28 with TRBJ2-1, with D perhaps TRBD2 (6 bases). The length of the CDR3 is 14 residues. The V gene lost 5 bases and the J gene lost 5 bases, with 13 bases spanning the gap. Germline-derived CDR1 and CDR2 are MDHEN and SYDVKM. The CDR3 DNA is TGTGCCAGCAGTGGAGGGACCAGCAACAATGAGCAGTTCTTC. This codes for CASSGGTSNNEQFF. The full variable domain, in which reference TRBV28 and TRBJ2-1 provide the parts outside the CDR3, is DVKVTQSSRYLVKRTGEKVFLECVQDMDHENMFWYRQDPGLGLRLIYFSYDVKMKEKGDIPEGYSVSREKKERFSLILESASTNQTSMYLCASSGGTSNNEQFFGPGTRLTVL.